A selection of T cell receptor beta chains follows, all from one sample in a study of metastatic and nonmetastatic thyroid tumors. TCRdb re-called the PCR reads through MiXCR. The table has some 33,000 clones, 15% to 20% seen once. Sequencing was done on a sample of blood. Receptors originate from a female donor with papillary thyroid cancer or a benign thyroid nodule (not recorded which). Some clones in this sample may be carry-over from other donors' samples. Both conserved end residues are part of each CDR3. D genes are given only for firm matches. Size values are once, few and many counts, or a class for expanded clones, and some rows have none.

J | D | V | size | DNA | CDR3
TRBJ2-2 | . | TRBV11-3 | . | TGTGCCAGCAGCTTATACCCCACCGGGGAGCTGTTTTTT | CASSLYPTGELFF
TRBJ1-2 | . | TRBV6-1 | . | TGTGCCACCAAAACAGGCATCTATTGCTACACCTTC | CATKTGIYCYTF
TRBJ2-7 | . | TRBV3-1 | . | TGTGCCAGCAGCAAAGAGGTATCCACTAGCCTCTCCTACGAGCAGTACTTC | CASSKEVSTSLSYEQYF
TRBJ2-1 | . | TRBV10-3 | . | TGTGCCATCAGTGAGTCGATGGCGAGCGGAGACGCAAATGAGCAGTTCTTC | CAISESMASGDANEQFF
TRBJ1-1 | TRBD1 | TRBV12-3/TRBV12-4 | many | TGTGCCAGCAGTTTAGCCGCCGGACAGGGGGCAGCTGAAGCTTTCTTT | CASSLAAGQGAAEAFF
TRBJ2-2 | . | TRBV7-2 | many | TGTGCCAGCAGCTTAGCTGTGGGGTATACCGGGGAGCTGTTTTTT | CASSLAVGYTGELFF
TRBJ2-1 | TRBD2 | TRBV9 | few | TGTGCCAGCAGCGTAACTGCGGGGGGGCGCCCCTACAATGAGCAGTTCTTC | CASSVTAGGRPYNEQFF
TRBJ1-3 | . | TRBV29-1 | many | TGCAGCGTTGCCTGGACCGCTGGAAACACCATATATTTT | CSVAWTAGNTIYF
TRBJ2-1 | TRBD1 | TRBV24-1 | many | TGTGCCACGCGAGGGACAGCAGATGAGCAGTTCTTC | CATRGTADEQFF
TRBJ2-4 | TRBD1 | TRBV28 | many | TGTGCCAGCAGTTTAACAGGGGGTGAGAGGGCCAAAAACATTCAGTACTTC | CASSLTGGERAKNIQYF
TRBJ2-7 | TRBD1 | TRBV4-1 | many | TGCGCCAGCAGCCCTGGACAGGGGGGAGACCACGAGCAGTACTTC | CASSPGQGGDHEQYF
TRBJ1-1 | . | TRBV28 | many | TGTGCCAGCAGTTCTGTATACACTGAAGCTTTCTTT | CASSSVYTEAFF
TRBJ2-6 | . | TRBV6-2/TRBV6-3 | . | TGTGCCAGCAGTTCGGAGGTCTCTGGGGCCAACGTCATAACTTTC | CASSSEVSGANVITF
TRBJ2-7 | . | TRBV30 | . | TGTGCCTGGGGGTACACCGGCACCTACGAGCAGTACTTC | CAWGYTGTYEQYF
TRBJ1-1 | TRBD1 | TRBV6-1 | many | TGTGCCAGCAGGGGACAGGACACTGAAGCTTTCTTT | CASRGQDTEAFF
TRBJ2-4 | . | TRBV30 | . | TGTGCCTGGGCACAGGGAGGGGCCAAAAACATTCAGTACTTC | CAWAQGGAKNIQYF
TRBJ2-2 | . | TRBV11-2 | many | TGTGCCAGCAGCCCCGGGCCTAGGGCAATCACCGGGGAGCTGTTTTTT | CASSPGPRAITGELFF
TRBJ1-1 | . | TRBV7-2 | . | TGTGCCAGCAGCAAGAGACAGGTGGCTTTGACTGAAGCTTTCTTT | CASSKRQVALTEAFF
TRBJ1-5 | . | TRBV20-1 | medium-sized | TGCAGTGCTAGAGACCCTAATCAGCCCCAGCATTTT | CSARDPNQPQHF
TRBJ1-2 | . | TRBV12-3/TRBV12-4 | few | TGTGCCAGCCTGCGCGGGGACGTACGTGGCTACACCTTC | CASLRGDVRGYTF
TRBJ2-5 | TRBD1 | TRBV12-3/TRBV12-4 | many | TGTGCCAGCAGTCCAAGGGCAGGGGGCGGAGAGACCCAGTACTTC | CASSPRAGGGETQYF
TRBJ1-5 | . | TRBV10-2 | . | TGCGCCAGCATCCAGGGAAATTACAATCAGCCCCATCATTTT | CASIQGNYNQPHHF
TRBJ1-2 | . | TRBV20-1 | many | TGCAGCCGGCTCCTCTACTATGGCTACACCTTC | CSRLLYYGYTF
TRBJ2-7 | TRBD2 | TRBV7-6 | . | TGTGCCAGCAGCCGGACTAGCGGGGGGCTGAACTACGAGCAGTACTTC | CASSRTSGGLNYEQYF
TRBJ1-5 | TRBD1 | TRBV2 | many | TGTGCCAGCAGCCCACAGGGGGCAGATCAGCCCCAGCATTTT | CASSPQGADQPQHF
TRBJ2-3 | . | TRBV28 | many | TGTGCCACCGCGGGGGAGACAGGGTCAGATACGCAGTATTTT | CATAGETGSDTQYF
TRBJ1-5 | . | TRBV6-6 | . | TGTGCCAGCAGCCTCATTCCCCCGGTTCGAGATATCAATCAGCCCCAGCATTTT | CASSLIPPVRDINQPQHF
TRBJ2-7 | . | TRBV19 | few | TGTGCCAGTATTATAGATCCCTCGACCTACGAGCAGTACTTC | CASIIDPSTYEQYF
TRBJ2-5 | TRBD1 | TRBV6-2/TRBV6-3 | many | TGTGCCAGCAGCACGACAGGGGTGGACCAGTACTTC | CASSTTGVDQYF
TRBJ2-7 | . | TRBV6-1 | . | TGTGCCAGCAGTGAAGGAGGGCAGGGATGGCAGTACTTC | CASSEGGQGWQYF
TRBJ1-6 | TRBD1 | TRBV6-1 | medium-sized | TGTGCCAGCAGCTACGGGACAGGGGAGTATTCACCCCTCCACTTT | CASSYGTGEYSPLHF
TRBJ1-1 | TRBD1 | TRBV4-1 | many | TGCGCCAGCAGCCTAACCCGACAGGGAGCCAATCCCAACACTGAAGCTTTCTTT | CASSLTRQGANPNTEAFF
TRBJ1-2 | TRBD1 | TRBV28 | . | TGTGCCAGCAGTGGGGCCAAGGGGGCGGTTGGCTACACCTTC | CASSGAKGAVGYTF
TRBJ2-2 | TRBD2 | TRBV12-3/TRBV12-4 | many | TGTGCCAGCAGTCCGACTAGCGGATACACTGGGGAGCTGTTTTTT | CASSPTSGYTGELFF
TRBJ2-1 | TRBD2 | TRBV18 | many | TGTGCCAGCTCCACTACTAGCGGGGGTGACAATGAGCAGTTCTTC | CASSTTSGGDNEQFF
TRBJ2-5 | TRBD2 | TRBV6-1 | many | TGTGCCAGCAGTCCCCGGGACTACCAGACCCAGTACTTC | CASSPRDYQTQYF
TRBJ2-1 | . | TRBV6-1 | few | TGTGCCAGCAGTGATCCTTTTGACGGCGGTGAGCAGTTCTTC | CASSDPFDGGEQFF
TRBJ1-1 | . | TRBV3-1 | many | TGTGCCAGCAGCCAGTTCAGGAACACTGAAGCTTTCTTT | CASSQFRNTEAFF
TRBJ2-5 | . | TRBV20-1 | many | TGCAGTGCTAGAGAAAATGTACAGACCCAGTACTTC | CSARENVQTQYF
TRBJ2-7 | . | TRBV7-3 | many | TGTGCCAGCAGCGTCTTCTCTAGATTCAACAACGAGCAGTACTTC | CASSVFSRFNNEQYF
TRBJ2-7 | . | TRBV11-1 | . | TGTGCCAGCAGCTTAGCGAAGAGTGGCGTAGCCTACTACGAGCAGTACTTC | CASSLAKSGVAYYEQYF
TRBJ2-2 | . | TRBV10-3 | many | TGTGCCATCAGTGGTTTGAACACCGGGGAGCTGTTTTTT | CAISGLNTGELFF
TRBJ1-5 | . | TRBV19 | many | TGTGCCAGTAGCGACGGAGTAGCGAGGAATCAGCCCCAGCATTTT | CASSDGVARNQPQHF
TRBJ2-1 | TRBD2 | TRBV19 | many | TGTGCCAGTAGCAGGACTAGAGAGTACTACAATGAGCAGTTCTTC | CASSRTREYYNEQFF
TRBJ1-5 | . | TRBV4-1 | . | TGCGCCAGCAGCCAGCAGAGCCAAGGGGGATATCCCCAGCATTTT | CASSQQSQGGYPQHF
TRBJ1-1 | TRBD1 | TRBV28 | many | TGTGCCAGCATAAACAGGGGTGTGACTGAAGCTTTCTTT | CASINRGVTEAFF
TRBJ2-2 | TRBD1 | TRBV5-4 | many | TGTGCCAGCAGCTTGGGGAATTACGGACAGGGGTATATCGGGGAGCTGTTTTTT | CASSLGNYGQGYIGELFF
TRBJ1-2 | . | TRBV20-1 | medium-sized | TGCAGTGCTAGAGATCTGGAGGGGTGGTATGGCTACACCTTC | CSARDLEGWYGYTF
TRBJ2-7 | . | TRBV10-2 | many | TGCGCCAGCAGTGAGTGGACTGTCTCCTACGAGCAGTACTTC | CASSEWTVSYEQYF
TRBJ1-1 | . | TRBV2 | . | TGTGCCATCAGTGCTTTTGAGGGTTCCACTGAAGCTTTCTTT | CAISAFEGSTEAFF
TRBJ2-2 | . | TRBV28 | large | TGTGCCAGCAGATCAACCCCTAGGCAGAGTAACACCGGGGAGCTGTTTTTT | CASRSTPRQSNTGELFF
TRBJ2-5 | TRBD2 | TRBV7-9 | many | TGTGCCAGCAGCTTAAGCCGGGGACTAGCGCGACAAGAGACCCAGTACTTC | CASSLSRGLARQETQYF
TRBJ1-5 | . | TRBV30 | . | TGTGCCTGGAGGGAAATGGCTAATCAGCCCCAGCATTTC | CAWREMANQPQHF
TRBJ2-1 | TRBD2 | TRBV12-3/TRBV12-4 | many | TGTGCCAGCAGTTGGCGGGGGAATTCCGAGCAGTTCTTC | CASSWRGNSEQFF